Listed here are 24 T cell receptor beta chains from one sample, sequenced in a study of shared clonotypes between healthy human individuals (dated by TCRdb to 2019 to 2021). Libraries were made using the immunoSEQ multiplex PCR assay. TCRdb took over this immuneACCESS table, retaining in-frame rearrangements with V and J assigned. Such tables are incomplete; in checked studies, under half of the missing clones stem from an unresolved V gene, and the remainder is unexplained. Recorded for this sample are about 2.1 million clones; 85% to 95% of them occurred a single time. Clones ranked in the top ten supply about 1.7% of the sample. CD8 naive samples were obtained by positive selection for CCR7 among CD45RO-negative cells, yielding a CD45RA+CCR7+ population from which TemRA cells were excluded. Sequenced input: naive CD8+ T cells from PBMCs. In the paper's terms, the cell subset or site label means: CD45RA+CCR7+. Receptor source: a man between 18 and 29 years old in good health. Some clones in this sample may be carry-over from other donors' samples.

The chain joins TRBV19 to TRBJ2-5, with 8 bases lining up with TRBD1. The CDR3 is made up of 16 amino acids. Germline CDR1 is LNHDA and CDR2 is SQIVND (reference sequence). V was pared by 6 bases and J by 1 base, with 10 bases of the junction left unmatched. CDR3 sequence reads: CASSPDREGVQETQYF. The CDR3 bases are TGTGCCAGTAGCCCGGACAGGGAAGGGGTCCAAGAGACCCAGTACTTC.

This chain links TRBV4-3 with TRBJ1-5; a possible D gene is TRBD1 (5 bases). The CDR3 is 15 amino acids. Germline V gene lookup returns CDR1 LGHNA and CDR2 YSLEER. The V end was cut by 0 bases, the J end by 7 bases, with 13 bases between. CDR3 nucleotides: TGCGCCAGCAGCCAAGATATTACAGGTCAGCAGCCCCAGCATTTT. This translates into CASSQDITGQQPQHF.

The CDR3 is CASSPLLREGQETQYF. The CDR3 DNA reads TGCGCCAGCAGCCCCCTTTTGCGGGAGGGTCAAGAGACCCAGTACTTC. The chain combines TRBV5-1 with TRBJ2-5; 9 bases map to TRBD2. CDR1 is SGHRS, CDR2 YFSETQ, per germline. The CDR3 contains 16 residues. V lost 4 bases and J lost 2; bases outside the gene matches: 9.

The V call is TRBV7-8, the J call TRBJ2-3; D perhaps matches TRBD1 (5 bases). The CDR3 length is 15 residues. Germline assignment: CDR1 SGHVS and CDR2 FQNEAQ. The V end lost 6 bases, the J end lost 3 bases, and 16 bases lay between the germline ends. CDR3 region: CASRFSRGLTDTQYF. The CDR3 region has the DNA TGTGCCAGCAGATTCTCTAGGGGCCTAACAGATACGCAGTATTTT.

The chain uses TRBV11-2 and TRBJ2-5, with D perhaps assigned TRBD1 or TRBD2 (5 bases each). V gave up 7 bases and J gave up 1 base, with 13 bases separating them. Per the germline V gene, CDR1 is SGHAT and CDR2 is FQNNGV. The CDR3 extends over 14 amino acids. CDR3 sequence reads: CASTTRGGQETQYF. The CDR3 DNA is TGTGCCAGCACGACCCGGGGCGGCCAAGAGACCCAGTACTTC.

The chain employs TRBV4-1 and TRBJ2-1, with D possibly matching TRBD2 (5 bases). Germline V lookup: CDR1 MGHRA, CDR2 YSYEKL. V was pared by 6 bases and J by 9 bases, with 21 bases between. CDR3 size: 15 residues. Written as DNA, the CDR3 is TGCGCCAGCAGTCCCCCGGGGTTTGGGCTCGGTGAGCAGTTCTTC. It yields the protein CASSPPGFGLGEQFF.

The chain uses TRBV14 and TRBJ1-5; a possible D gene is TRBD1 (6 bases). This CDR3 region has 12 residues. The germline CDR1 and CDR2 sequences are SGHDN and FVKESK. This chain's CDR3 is CAAGAGTQPQHF. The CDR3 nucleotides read TGTGCGGCGGGGGCAGGGACTCAGCCCCAGCATTTT.

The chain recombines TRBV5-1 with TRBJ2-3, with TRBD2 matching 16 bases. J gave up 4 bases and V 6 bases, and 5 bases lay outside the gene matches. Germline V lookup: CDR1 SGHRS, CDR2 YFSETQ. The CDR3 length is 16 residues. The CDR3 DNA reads TGCGCCAGCACTGGGACTAGCGGGAGGGTCGCAGATACGCAGTATTTT. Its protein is CASTGTSGRVADTQYF. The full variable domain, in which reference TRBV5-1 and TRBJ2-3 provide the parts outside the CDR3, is KAGVTQTPRYLIKTRGQQVTLSCSPISGHRSVSWYQQTPGQGLQFLFEYFSETQRNKGNFPGRFSGRQFSNSRSEMNVSTLELGDSALYLCASTGTSGRVADTQYFGPGTRLTVL.

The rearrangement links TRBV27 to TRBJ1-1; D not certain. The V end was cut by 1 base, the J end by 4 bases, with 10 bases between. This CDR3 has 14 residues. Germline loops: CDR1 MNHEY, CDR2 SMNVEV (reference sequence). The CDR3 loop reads CASSLYRGSTEAFF. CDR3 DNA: TGTGCCAGCAGTTTATATCGGGGATCCACTGAAGCTTTCTTT.

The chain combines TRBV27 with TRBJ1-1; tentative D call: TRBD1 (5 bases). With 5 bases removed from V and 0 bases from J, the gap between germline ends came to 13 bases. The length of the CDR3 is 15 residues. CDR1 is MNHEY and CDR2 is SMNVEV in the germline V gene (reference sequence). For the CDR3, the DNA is TGTGCCAGCAGTCCTATGGGGGGAATGAACACTGAAGCTTTCTTT. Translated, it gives CASSPMGGMNTEAFF.

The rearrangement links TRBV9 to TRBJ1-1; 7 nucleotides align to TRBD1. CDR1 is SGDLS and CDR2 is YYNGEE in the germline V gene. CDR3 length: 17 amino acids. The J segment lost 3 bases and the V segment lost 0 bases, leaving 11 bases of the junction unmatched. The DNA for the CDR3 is TGTGCCAGCAGCGTAGCTACGGGGGGACAGCCGCACACTGAAGCTTTCTTT. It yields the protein CASSVATGGQPHTEAFF.

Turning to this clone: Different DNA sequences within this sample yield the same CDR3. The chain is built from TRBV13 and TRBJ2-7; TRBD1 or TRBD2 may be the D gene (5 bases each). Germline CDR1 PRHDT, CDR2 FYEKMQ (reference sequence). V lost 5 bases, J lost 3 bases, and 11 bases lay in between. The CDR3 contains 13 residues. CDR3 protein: CASSPGTSYEQYF. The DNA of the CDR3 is TGTGCCAGCAGCCCGGGGACGAGCTACGAGCAGTACTTC.

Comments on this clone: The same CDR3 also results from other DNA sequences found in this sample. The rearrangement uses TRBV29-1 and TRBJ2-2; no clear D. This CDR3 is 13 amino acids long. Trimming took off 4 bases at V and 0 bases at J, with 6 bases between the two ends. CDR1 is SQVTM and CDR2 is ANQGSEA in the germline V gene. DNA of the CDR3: TGCAGCGTTGGTGGGTCGAACACCGGGGAGCTGTTTTTT. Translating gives CSVGGSNTGELFF.

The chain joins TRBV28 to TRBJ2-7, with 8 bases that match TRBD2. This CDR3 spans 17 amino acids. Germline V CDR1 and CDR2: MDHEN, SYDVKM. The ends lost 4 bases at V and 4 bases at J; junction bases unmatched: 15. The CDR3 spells CASSSPQELADEYEQYF. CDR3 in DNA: TGTGCCAGCAGTTCGCCGCAGGAACTAGCGGATGAGTACGAGCAGTACTTC.

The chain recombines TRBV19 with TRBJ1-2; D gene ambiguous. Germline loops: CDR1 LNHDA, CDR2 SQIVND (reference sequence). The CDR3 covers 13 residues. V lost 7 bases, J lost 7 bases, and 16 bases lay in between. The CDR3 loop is CASNAPGSVGYTF. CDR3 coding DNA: TGTGCCAGTAACGCGCCCGGGTCGGTTGGCTACACCTTC.

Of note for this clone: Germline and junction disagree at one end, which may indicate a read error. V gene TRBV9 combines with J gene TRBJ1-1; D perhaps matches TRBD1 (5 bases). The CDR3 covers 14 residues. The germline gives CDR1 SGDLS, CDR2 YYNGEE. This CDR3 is CASSVGRTYTEAFF. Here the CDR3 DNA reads TGTGCCAGCAGCGTAGGACGGACATACACCGAAGCTTTCTTT.

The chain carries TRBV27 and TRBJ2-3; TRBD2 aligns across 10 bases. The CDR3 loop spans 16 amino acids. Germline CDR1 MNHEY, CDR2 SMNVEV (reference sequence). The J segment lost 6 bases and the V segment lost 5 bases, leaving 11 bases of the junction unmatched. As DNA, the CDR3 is TGTGCCAGCAGTCCAGACAGCGGGAGGGCAAGGGATACGCAGTATTTT. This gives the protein CASSPDSGRARDTQYF.

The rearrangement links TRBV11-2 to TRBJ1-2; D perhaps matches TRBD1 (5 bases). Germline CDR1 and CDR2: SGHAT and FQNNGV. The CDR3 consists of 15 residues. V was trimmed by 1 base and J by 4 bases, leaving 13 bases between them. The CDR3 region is CASSLVGGQGYGYTF. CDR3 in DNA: TGTGCCAGCAGCTTAGTTGGCGGTCAGGGCTATGGCTACACCTTC.

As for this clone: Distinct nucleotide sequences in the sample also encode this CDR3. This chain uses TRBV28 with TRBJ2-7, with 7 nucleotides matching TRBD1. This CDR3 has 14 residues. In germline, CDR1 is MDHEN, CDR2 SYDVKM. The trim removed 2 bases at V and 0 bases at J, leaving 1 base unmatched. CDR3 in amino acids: CASSLAGGSYEQYF. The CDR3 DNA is TGTGCCAGCAGTTTAGCAGGGGGCTCCTACGAGCAGTACTTC.

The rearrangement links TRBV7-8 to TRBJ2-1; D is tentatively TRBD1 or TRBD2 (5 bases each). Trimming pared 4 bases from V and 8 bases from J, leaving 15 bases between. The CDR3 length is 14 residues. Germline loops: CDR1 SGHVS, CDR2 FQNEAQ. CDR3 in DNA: TGTGCCAGCAGCTACAGCCGGGACGGCGATGAGCAGTTCTTC. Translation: CASSYSRDGDEQFF. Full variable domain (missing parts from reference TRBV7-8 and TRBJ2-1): GAGVSQSPRYKVAKRGQDVALRCDPISGHVSLFWYQQALGQGPEFLTYFQNEAQLDKSGLPSDRFFAERPEGSVSTLKIQRTQQEDSAVYLCASSYSRDGDEQFFGPGTRLTVL.

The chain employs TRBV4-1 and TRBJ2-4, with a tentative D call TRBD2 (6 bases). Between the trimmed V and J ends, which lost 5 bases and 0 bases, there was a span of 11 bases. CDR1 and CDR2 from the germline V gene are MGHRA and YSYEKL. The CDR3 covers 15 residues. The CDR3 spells CASSVTGLAKNIQYF. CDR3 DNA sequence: TGCGCCAGCAGCGTGACGGGACTAGCCAAAAACATTCAGTACTTC.

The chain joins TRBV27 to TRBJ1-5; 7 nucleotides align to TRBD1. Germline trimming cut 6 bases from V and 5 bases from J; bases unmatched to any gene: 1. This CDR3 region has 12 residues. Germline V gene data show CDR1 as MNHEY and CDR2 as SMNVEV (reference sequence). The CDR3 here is CASRQGYQPQHF. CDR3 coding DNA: TGTGCCAGCAGACAGGGGTATCAGCCCCAGCATTTT.

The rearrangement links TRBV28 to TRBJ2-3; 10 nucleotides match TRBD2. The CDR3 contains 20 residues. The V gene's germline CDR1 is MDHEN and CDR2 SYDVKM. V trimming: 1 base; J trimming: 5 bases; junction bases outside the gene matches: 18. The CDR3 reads CASSLSGVTDSGRLQDTQYF. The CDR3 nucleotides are TGTGCCAGCAGTTTATCCGGGGTTACCGATAGCGGGAGGCTCCAAGATACGCAGTATTTT.

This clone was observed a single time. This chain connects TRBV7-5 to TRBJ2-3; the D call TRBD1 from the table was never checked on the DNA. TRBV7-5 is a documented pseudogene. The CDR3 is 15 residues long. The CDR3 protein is CVRSLLHGPTDTQYF. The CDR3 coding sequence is TGTGTCAGAAGTCTCCTTCATGGCCCCACAGATACGCAGTATTTT.